These T cell receptor beta chains were read from a single sample in a study of T cells in Graves' hyperthyroidism and ophthalmopathy. MiXCR, run by TCRdb on the multiplex PCR reads, gives a single entry per CDR3 protein. The table shows roughly 700,000 distinct CDR3 sequences, with roughly 15% occurring only once. The sample consisted of blood. The origin of the receptors is a woman aged 18-30 years with Graves' hyperthyroidism. The conserved cysteine and the conserved F or W are not part of the CDR3 here.

v_call	j_call	cdr3_aa
TRBV20-1	TRBJ1-5	SAREPYKNQPQH
TRBV12-3/TRBV12-4	TRBJ1-2	ASSPNLYRISNYGYT
TRBV6-2/TRBV6-3	TRBJ2-5	ASTLLPASSIQETQY
TRBV11-3	TRBJ1-1	ASSLRYARNTEAF
TRBV2	TRBJ1-1	ASRGGVGNTEAF
TRBV28	TRBJ1-6	ASSLSTGTDNLALH
TRBV30	TRBJ2-7	AWSQISAEQY
TRBV7-2	TRBJ2-3	ASSLGPSGNTQY
TRBV6-1	TRBJ1-1	ASSPRGEEKTEAF
TRBV5-1	TRBJ2-3	ASKSPTDTQY
TRBV2	TRBJ1-5	ASSLTDGSNQPQH
TRBV7-2	TRBJ2-5	ASSVRLAPGETQY
TRBV6-5	TRBJ1-1	ASTRAWDTEAF
TRBV20-1	TRBJ1-1	SAPGLLTTNTEAF
TRBV3-1	TRBJ2-7	ASRRSGTSGSYSYEQY
TRBV6-2/TRBV6-3	TRBJ2-1	ATPPGLAGSLTEEQF
TRBV20-1	TRBJ1-3	SARDLRSGGNTIY
TRBV11-2	TRBJ2-1	ASSLASRVNEQF
TRBV18	TRBJ2-1	ASSPRGTSGAYNEQF
TRBV6-5	TRBJ1-6	ASSYAGLYNSPLH
TRBV5-8	TRBJ2-5	ASSRGRAQETQY
TRBV3-1	TRBJ2-3	ASSRSGIRTDTQY
TRBV14	TRBJ2-3	ASSPDILGLAGDEGTDTQY
TRBV28	TRBJ1-1	ASTVGDTEAF
TRBV11-2	TRBJ1-5	ASSPNSYSNQPQH
TRBV6-1	TRBJ1-5	ASSTDGHQPQH
TRBV18	TRBJ2-1	ASSSPSGGGGNEQF
TRBV27	TRBJ2-7	ASSPMTSGTYEQY
TRBV14	TRBJ2-3	ASSQDRAAGFADTQY
TRBV6-2/TRBV6-3	TRBJ1-1	ASGSGVLNTEAF
TRBV7-2	TRBJ1-1	ASSSSGQRNTEAF
TRBV7-9	TRBJ1-6	ASEATAPGGNSPLH
TRBV7-2	TRBJ2-7	ASSLGLAGVVY
TRBV24-1	TRBJ2-1	ATSDSGLVFEQF
TRBV20-1	TRBJ1-5	SARHAGLPNQPQH
TRBV30	TRBJ2-1	AWSVPVNEQF
TRBV7-8	TRBJ1-5	ASSASRGGGTGGMQPQH
TRBV11-2	TRBJ2-1	ASSSTREFVGEQF
TRBV7-3	TRBJ2-3	ASSLVPGGGDTQY
TRBV20-1	TRBJ2-3	SASGGGQSYTDTQY
TRBV2	TRBJ2-3	ASRWPRALAETDTQY
TRBV11-3	TRBJ2-2	ASSLDGGLADTGELF
TRBV12-3/TRBV12-4	TRBJ1-1	ASSFDPGRPEAF
TRBV29-1	TRBJ2-7	SVGLGGYEQY